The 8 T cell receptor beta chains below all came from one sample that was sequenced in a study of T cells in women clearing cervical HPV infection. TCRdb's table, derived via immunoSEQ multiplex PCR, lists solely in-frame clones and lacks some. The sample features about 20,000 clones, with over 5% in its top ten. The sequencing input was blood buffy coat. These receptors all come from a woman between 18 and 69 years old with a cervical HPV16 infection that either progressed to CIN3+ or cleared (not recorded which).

CDR3 in amino acids: CASSVELGRETQYF. The part of the CDR3 DNA that was read is TGTGCCAGTAGTGTCGAACTAGGACGAGAGACC. This sequence joins TRBV19 and TRBJ2-5; tentative D call: TRBD2 (5 bases). The CDR3 goes on 3 residues after the read ends, and that part is filled in from the germline J gene. The CDR3 is 14 amino acids. The V end was cut by 5 bases, the J end by 4 bases, with 14 bases between. Germline assignment: CDR1 LNHDA and CDR2 SQIVND (reference sequence).

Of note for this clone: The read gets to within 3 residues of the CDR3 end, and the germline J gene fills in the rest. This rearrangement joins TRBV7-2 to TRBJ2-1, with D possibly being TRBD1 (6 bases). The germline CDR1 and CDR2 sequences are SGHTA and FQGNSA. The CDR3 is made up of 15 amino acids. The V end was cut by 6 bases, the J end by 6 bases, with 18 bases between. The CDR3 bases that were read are TGTGCCAGCAGTCCCGGACGGTGGGGGCGCAATGAG. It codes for CASSPGRWGRNE. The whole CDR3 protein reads CASSPGRWGRNEQFF.

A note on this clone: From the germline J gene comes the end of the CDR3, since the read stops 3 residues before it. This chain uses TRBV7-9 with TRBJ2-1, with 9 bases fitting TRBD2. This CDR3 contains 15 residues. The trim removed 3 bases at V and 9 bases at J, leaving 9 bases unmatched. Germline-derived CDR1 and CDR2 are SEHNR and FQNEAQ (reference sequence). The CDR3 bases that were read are TGTGCCAGCAGCTTTCCCCGAAGCGGGAGGAGTGAG. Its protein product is CASSFPRSGRSE. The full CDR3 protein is CASSFPRSGRSEQFF.

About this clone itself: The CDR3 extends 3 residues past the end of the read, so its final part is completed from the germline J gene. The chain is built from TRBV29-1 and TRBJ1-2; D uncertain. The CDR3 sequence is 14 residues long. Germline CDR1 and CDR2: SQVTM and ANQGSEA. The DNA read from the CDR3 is TGCAGCGTTGGAGCTAGCGGGTTCCACAATGAC. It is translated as CSVGASGFHND. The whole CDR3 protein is CSVGASGFHNDYTF.

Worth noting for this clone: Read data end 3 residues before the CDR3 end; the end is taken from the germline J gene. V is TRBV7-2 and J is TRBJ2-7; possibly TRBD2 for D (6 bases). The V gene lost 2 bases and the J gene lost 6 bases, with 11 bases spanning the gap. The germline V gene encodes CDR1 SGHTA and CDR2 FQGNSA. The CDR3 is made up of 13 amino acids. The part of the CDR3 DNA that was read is TGTGCCAGCAGCTTAAGCGGGCGGGTCGAG. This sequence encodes CASSLSGRVE. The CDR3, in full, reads CASSLSGRVEQYF.

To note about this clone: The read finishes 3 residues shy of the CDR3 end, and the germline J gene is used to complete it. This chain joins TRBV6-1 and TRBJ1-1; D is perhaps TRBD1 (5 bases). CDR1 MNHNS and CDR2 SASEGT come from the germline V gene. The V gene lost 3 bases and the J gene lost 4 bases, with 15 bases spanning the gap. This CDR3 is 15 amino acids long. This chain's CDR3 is CASSDEGWKGTEAFF. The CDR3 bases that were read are TGTGCCAGCAGTGATGAGGGGTGGAAAGGCACTGAA.

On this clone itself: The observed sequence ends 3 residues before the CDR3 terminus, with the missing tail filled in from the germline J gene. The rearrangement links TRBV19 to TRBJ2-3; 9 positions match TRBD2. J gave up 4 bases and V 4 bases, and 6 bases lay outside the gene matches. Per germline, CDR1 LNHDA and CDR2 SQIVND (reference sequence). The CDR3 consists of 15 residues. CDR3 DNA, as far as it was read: TGTGCCAGTAGTAAGTCTAGCGGGATGCCAGATACG. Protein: CASSKSSGMPDT. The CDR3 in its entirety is CASSKSSGMPDTQYF.

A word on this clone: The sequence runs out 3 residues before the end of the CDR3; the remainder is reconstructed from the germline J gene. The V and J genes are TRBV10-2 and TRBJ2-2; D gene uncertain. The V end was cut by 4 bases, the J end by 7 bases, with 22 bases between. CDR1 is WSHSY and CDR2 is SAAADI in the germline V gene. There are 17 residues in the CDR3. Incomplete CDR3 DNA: TGCGCCAGCAGTGTATACGGCAGTGGCAAGGGTAGCGGGGAG. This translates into CASSVYGSGKGSGE. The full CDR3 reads CASSVYGSGKGSGELFF.